These T cell receptor beta chains were read from a single sample in a study of blood T cell repertoires in COVID-19. Here immunoSEQ multiplex PCR was the method, and the copy in TCRdb shows in-frame clones only, minus some. Among 50,000 to 65,000 clones listed, approximately 88% were seen once. The material sequenced was peripheral blood. These TCRs come from a man in his fifties with active COVID-19. Each CDR3 is given with its conserved first and last residue. D genes are given only for firm matches. Size tells how often a clone was seen (once, few, many) or the class of an expanded clone, and some rows leave it out.

>TRBJ2-5|TRBD2|TRBV5-4|-
TGTGCCAGCAACCCCCAAGGTGGGGGGGGACAAGAGACCCAGTACTTC
CASNPQGGGGQETQYF
>TRBJ1-4|TRBD1|TRBV19|-
TGTGCCAGTAGTGATACAGGGGGCGTTAATGAAAAACTGTTTTTT
CASSDTGGVNEKLFF
>TRBJ1-5|-|TRBV5-1|-
TGCGCCAGCAGTATAGGGGGGGGCATTGAGCCCCAGCATTTT
CASSIGGGIEPQHF
>TRBJ2-2|TRBD1|TRBV19|-
TGTGCCGCCAGCAGGGACAGGGGGCGTGTCGGGGAGCTGTTTTTT
CAASRDRGRVGELFF
>TRBJ2-5|TRBD2|TRBV5-4|-
TGTGCCAGCACCTCACCGAGGGAGGGAGAGACCCAGTACTTC
CASTSPREGETQYF
>TRBJ2-3|TRBD1|TRBV29-1|once
TGCAGCGTTGACCAACAGGGGCACACAGATACGCAGTATTTT
CSVDQQGHTDTQYF
>TRBJ1-5|-|TRBV3-1/TRBV3-2|-
TGTGCCAGCAGCCAAGAAAGGGGCCGCAATCAGCCCCAGCATTTT
CASSQERGRNQPQHF
>TRBJ2-7|-|TRBV5-6|-
TGTGCCAGCAGCACCCCGACAGTCTCCTACGAGCAGTACTTC
CASSTPTVSYEQYF
>TRBJ1-6|TRBD1|TRBV6-2/TRBV6-3|-
TGTGCCAGCAGTTACCACGCGCCCGCCAGGGGGGATAATTCACCCCTCCACTTT
CASSYHAPARGDNSPLHF
>TRBJ1-4|-|TRBV5-1|-
TGCGCCAGCAGCTTGGAGGGGACAAGAAATGAAAAACTGTTTTTT
CASSLEGTRNEKLFF
>TRBJ1-1|-|TRBV9|few
TGTGCCAGCAGCGTCGCAGGGAATCCGAACACTGAAGCTTTCTTT
CASSVAGNPNTEAFF
>TRBJ1-2|TRBD1|TRBV19|-
TGTGCCAGTAGCCCCGGGACAGGGGCTGGCTACACCTTC
CASSPGTGAGYTF
>TRBJ1-2|-|TRBV7-2|-
TGTGCCAGCAGCTCGCCGAGTAGCGGGGGCTACACCTTC
CASSSPSSGGYTF
>TRBJ1-5|TRBD1|TRBV6-5|few
TGTGCCAGCAGGACAGGGGGCGCGGGGCAGCCCCAGCATTTT
CASRTGGAGQPQHF
>TRBJ2-2|TRBD2|TRBV7-2|-
TGTGCCAGCAGAACTAGCGGGGGGGCTGGCGGGGAGCTGTTTTTT
CASRTSGGAGGELFF
>TRBJ1-6|-|TRBV19|-
TGTGCCAGTAGTATAGATCTTAATTCACCCCTCCACTTT
CASSIDLNSPLHF
>TRBJ2-7|-|TRBV3-1/TRBV3-2|-
TGTGCCAGCAGCCGACAGGTCTCCTACGAGCAGTACTTC
CASSRQVSYEQYF
>TRBJ2-5|TRBD2|TRBV9|-
TGTGCCAGCAGCTCCCGCCCGGGACTAGCCCCACAAGAGACCCAGTACTTC
CASSSRPGLAPQETQYF
>TRBJ2-5|TRBD2|TRBV7-2|-
TGTGCCAGCAGCTTAGTTGGGCGGGGGGGCCGAGAGACCCAGTACTTC
CASSLVGRGGRETQYF
>TRBJ2-5|-|TRBV6-5|-
TGTGCCAGCTGGCGACTGTTTCAAGAGACCCAGTACTTC
CASWRLFQETQYF
>TRBJ1-2|-|TRBV7-8|-
TGTGCCAGCAGCTCTGGACAGCCCGTCTATGGCTACACCTTC
CASSSGQPVYGYTF
>TRBJ2-7|TRBD1|TRBV6-5|-
TGTGCCAGCAGTCTTGCCGGGACAGGGGAAATCGAGCAGTACTTC
CASSLAGTGEIEQYF
>TRBJ2-1|TRBD2|TRBV7-2|-
TGTGCCAGCAGCTTAGTAGGGGTTAGCGGGGCGATGAACAATGAGCAGTTCTTC
CASSLVGVSGAMNNEQFF
>TRBJ1-1|-|TRBV5-1|-
TGCGCCAGCCTGCGGGGGCCGGGGAACACTGAAGCTTTCTTT
CASLRGPGNTEAFF
>TRBJ1-5|TRBD1|TRBV7-9|-
TGTGCCAGCAGCTTAGGGGACAGGGTTGGTCAGCCCCAGCATTTT
CASSLGDRVGQPQHF